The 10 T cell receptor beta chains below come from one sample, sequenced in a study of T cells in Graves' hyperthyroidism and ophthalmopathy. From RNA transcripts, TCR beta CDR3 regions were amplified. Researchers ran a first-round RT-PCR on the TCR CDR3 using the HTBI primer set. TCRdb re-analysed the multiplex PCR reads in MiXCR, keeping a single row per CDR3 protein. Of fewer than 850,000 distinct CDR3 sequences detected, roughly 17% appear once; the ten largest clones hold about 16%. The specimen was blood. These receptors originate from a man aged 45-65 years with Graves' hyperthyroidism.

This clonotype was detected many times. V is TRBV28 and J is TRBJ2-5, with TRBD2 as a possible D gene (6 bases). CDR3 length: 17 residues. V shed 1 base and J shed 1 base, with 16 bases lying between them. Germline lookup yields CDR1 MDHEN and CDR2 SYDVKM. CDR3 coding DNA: TGTGCCAGCAGTTTATCTTGGCTAGCGCGAACCCAAGAGACCCAGTACTTC. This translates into CASSLSWLARTQETQYF.

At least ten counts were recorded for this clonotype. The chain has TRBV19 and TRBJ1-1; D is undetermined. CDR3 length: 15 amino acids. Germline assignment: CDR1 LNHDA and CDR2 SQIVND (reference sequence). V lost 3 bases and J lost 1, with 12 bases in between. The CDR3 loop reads CASSMRGRGNTEAFF. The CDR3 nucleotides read TGTGCCAGTAGTATGAGAGGGCGGGGGAACACTGAAGCTTTCTTT.

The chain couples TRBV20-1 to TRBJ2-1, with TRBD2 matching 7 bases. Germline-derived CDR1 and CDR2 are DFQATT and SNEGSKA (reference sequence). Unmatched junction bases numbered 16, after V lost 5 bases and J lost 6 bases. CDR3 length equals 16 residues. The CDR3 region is CSALPGTRTRLNEQFF. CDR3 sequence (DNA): TGCAGTGCTCTACCCGGGACCCGGACTAGACTCAATGAGCAGTTCTTC.

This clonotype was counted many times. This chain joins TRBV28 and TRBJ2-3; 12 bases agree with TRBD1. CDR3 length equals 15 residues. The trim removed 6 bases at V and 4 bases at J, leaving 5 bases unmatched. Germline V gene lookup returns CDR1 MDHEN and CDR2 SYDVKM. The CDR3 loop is CASSLGTGGPDTQYF. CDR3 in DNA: TGTGCCAGCAGCCTGGGGACAGGGGGCCCAGATACGCAGTATTTT.

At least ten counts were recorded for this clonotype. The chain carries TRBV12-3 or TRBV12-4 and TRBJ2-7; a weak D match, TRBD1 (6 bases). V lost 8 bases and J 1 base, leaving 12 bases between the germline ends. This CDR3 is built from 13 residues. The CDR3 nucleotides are TGTGCCAGCCGAGGGGGAAGGTCCTACGAGCAGTACTTC. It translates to CASRGGRSYEQYF.

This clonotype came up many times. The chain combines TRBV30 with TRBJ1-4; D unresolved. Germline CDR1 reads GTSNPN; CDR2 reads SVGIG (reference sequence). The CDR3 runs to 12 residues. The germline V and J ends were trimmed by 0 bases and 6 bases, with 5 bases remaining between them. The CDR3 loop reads CAWSVADEKLFF. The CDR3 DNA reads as TGTGCCTGGAGTGTAGCGGATGAAAAACTGTTTTTT.

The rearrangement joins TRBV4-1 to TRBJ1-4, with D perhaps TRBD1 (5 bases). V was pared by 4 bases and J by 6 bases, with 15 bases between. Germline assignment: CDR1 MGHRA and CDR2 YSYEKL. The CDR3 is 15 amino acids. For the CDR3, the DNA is TGCGCCAGCAGCCCTCCTGGGGGAAAAGATGAAAAACTGTTTTTT. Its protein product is CASSPPGGKDEKLFF.

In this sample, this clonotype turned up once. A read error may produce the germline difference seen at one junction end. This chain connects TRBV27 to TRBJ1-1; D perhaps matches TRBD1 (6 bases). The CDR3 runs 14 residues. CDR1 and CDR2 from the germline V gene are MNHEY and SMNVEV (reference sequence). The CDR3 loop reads CASNPDRQNTEACF. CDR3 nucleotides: TGTGCCAGTAATCCGGACAGACAGAACACTGAAGCTTGCTTT.

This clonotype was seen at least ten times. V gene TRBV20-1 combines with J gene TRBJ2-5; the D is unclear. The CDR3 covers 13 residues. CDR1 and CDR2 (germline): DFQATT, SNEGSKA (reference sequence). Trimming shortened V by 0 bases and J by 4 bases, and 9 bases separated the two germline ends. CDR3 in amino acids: CSAREPLRETQYF. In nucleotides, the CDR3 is TGCAGTGCTAGAGAGCCTCTTCGAGAGACCCAGTACTTC.

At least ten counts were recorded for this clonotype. The CDR3 DNA reads as TGTGCCAGCAGCAAGACTAGCGGGCCTCACAATGAGCAGTTCTTC. Its protein product is CASSKTSGPHNEQFF. V usage is TRBV7-8 and J usage is TRBJ2-1; the match to TRBD2 covers 10 bases. Germline assignment: CDR1 SGHVS and CDR2 FQNEAQ. V shed 5 bases and J 5 bases; nucleotides not matched to a gene: 6. The CDR3 is made up of 15 amino acids.